The 3 T cell receptor beta chains reported below all come from one sample, sequenced in a study of cytomegalovirus exposure and HLA in healthy donors. The PCR had 60 Vbeta and 13 Jbeta primers. Clones were sequenced by immunoSEQ multiplex PCR, and TCRdb holds only the in-frame ones, with some missing. The sample lists around 200,000 clones, around 85% occurring once. The sample taken for sequencing was PBMCs. These receptors were collected from a man aged 50 to 59 in good health and CMV-seronegative.

This rearrangement joins TRBV4-3 to TRBJ2-4; the match to TRBD1 covers 12 bases. The V and J ends lost 4 bases and 8 bases, in that order; junction bases with no gene match: 6. This CDR3 has 15 residues. The germline gives CDR1 LGHNA, CDR2 YSLEER. The CDR3 nucleotides read TGCGCCAGCAGCCCCGGGACAGGGGGCTGGCACATTCAGTACTTC. This sequence encodes CASSPGTGGWHIQYF.

The chain joins TRBV5-6 to TRBJ2-3, with D perhaps TRBD2 (6 bases). The V end lost 5 bases, the J end lost 2 bases, and 15 bases lay between the germline ends. In germline, CDR1 is SGHDT, CDR2 YYEEEE. The CDR3 runs to 15 residues. The CDR3 reads CASRRDLGYTDTQYF. The CDR3 bases are TGTGCCAGCAGGCGGGACTTAGGGTACACAGATACGCAGTATTTT.

The count of this clone is one. This chain links TRBV21-1 with TRBJ1-3. TRBV21-1 has pseudogene status. The CDR3 totals 15 residues. CDR3 protein: CASSTVSSSGNTIYF. The CDR3 region has the DNA TGTGCCAGCAGCACCGTCTCTAGCTCTGGAAACACCATATATTTT.